These T cell receptor beta chains were read from a single sample in a study of blood T cell repertoires in COVID-19. The data were produced by immunoSEQ multiplex PCR, yet TCRdb's version contains in-frame clones alone and is incomplete. The sample lists around 170,000 clones, 86% occurring once. The sample consisted of PBMCs or T cells enriched from blood (not recorded which). These receptors all come from a woman younger than 45 who had recovered from COVID-19. CDR3s include the opening cysteine and the closing phenylalanine or tryptophan. A D gene is named only where the DNA matches it firmly. Size is omitted from some rows. Given values are once, few, many or a class for expanded clones.

size: -; V: TRBV28; J: TRBJ2-2; D: -; CDR3: CASRPAGLKMNTGELFF; DNA: TGTGCCAGCAGACCAGCTGGACTAAAAATGAACACCGGGGAGCTGTTTTTT
size: -; V: TRBV7-8; J: TRBJ1-4; D: TRBD1; CDR3: CASSLAGTGYPNEKLFF; DNA: TGTGCCAGCAGCTTAGCCGGGACAGGGTATCCTAATGAAAAACTGTTTTTT
size: -; V: TRBV27; J: TRBJ2-7; D: TRBD2; CDR3: CASTRLAGESYEQYF; DNA: TGTGCCAGCACCAGACTAGCGGGAGAGTCCTACGAGCAGTACTTC
size: -; V: TRBV30; J: TRBJ2-1; D: TRBD2; CDR3: CAWSPTSGRVSEQFF; DNA: TGTGCCTGGAGTCCCACTAGCGGGAGAGTAAGTGAGCAGTTCTTC
size: -; V: TRBV6-5; J: TRBJ1-2; D: -; CDR3: CASSYSSSAVPYGYTF; DNA: TGTGCCAGCAGTTACTCGAGTTCCGCTGTCCCCTATGGCTACACCTTC
size: -; V: TRBV20-1; J: TRBJ2-1; D: -; CDR3: CSATLNEQFF; DNA: TGCAGTGCCACTCTCAATGAGCAGTTCTTC
size: -; V: TRBV6-5; J: TRBJ2-7; D: TRBD1; CDR3: CASKIGTGYEQYF; DNA: TGTGCCAGCAAAATAGGGACAGGCTACGAGCAGTACTTC
size: -; V: TRBV11-3; J: TRBJ2-1; D: TRBD2; CDR3: CASSAASGRNEQFF; DNA: TGTGCCAGCAGCGCGGCTAGCGGGAGGAATGAGCAGTTCTTC
size: -; V: TRBV11-3; J: TRBJ2-1; D: TRBD1; CDR3: CASSKEGTGNTNEQFF; DNA: TGTGCCAGCAGCAAAGAAGGGACAGGGAATACAAATGAGCAGTTCTTC
size: -; V: TRBV28; J: TRBJ1-1; D: TRBD1; CDR3: CASSLQGAQGEAFF; DNA: TGTGCCAGCAGTCTACAGGGGGCGCAAGGTGAAGCTTTCTTT
size: -; V: TRBV2; J: TRBJ1-2; D: -; CDR3: CASSGSPGRGYTF; DNA: TGTGCCAGCAGTGGGTCCCCAGGGCGTGGCTACACCTTC
size: -; V: TRBV18; J: TRBJ2-7; D: TRBD2; CDR3: CASSPPQLAGSYEQYF; DNA: TGTGCCAGCTCACCACCCCAGCTAGCGGGCTCCTACGAGCAGTACTTC
size: -; V: TRBV7-2; J: TRBJ1-2; D: -; CDR3: CASSLARVEGKNGYTF; DNA: TGTGCCAGCAGCTTAGCGAGGGTGGAGGGTAAGAATGGCTACACCTTC
size: -; V: TRBV3-1/TRBV3-2; J: TRBJ2-3; D: TRBD2; CDR3: CASMGLATDTQYF; DNA: TGTGCCAGCATGGGACTAGCAACAGATACGCAGTATTTT
size: -; V: TRBV28; J: TRBJ1-2; D: TRBD1; CDR3: CASSQPGGQGGYGYTF; DNA: TGTGCCAGCAGCCAACCTGGAGGACAGGGCGGCTATGGCTACACCTTC
size: few; V: TRBV28; J: TRBJ2-7; D: -; CDR3: CASSPADSNSYEQYF; DNA: TGTGCCAGCAGTCCCGCGGACTCAAACTCCTACGAGCAGTACTTC
size: -; V: TRBV5-1; J: TRBJ2-7; D: -; CDR3: CASSLYGGLGEQYF; DNA: TGCGCCAGCAGCTTGTACGGGGGGCTTGGTGAGCAGTACTTC
size: -; V: TRBV6-5; J: TRBJ1-3; D: -; CDR3: CASSPLGQGNTIYF; DNA: TGTGCCAGCAGTCCCCTTGGACAGGGAAACACCATATATTTT
size: -; V: TRBV6-2/TRBV6-3; J: TRBJ2-6; D: -; CDR3: CASSQGGSGANVLTF; DNA: TGTGCCAGCAGTCAGGGGGGCTCTGGGGCCAACGTCCTGACTTTC
size: -; V: TRBV7-9; J: TRBJ1-6; D: -; CDR3: CASSFYSGGGSPLHF; DNA: TGTGCCAGCAGCTTCTATTCGGGCGGAGGTTCACCCCTCCACTTT
size: once; V: TRBV27; J: TRBJ2-1; D: TRBD2; CDR3: CASSWSGESYNEQFF; DNA: TGTGCCAGCAGTTGGAGCGGGGAATCCTACAATGAGCAGTTCTTC
size: -; V: TRBV4-1; J: TRBJ2-7; D: TRBD1; CDR3: CASSLRDRSTYEQYF; DNA: TGCGCCAGCAGCCTCCGGGACAGGAGCACCTACGAGCAGTACTTC
size: few; V: TRBV30; J: TRBJ1-1; D: TRBD1; CDR3: CARAGGSGTEAFF; DNA: TGTGCGAGAGCAGGGGGCAGCGGGACTGAAGCTTTCTTT
size: -; V: TRBV5-4; J: TRBJ2-2; D: TRBD2; CDR3: CASSLSGTNTGELFF; DNA: TGTGCCAGCAGCCTCAGCGGGACGAACACCGGGGAGCTGTTTTTT
size: -; V: TRBV5-6; J: TRBJ1-5; D: -; CDR3: CASSLSGNQPQHF; DNA: TGTGCCAGCAGCTTATCGGGCAATCAGCCCCAGCATTTT
size: -; V: TRBV4-1; J: TRBJ2-3; D: -; CDR3: CASSQVQVPDTQYF; DNA: TGCGCCAGCAGCCAAGTGCAGGTCCCAGATACGCAGTATTTT
size: -; V: TRBV28; J: TRBJ2-1; D: -; CDR3: CASSPLKGEIYNEQFF; DNA: TGTGCCAGCAGTCCGCTTAAGGGAGAAATCTACAATGAGCAGTTCTTC